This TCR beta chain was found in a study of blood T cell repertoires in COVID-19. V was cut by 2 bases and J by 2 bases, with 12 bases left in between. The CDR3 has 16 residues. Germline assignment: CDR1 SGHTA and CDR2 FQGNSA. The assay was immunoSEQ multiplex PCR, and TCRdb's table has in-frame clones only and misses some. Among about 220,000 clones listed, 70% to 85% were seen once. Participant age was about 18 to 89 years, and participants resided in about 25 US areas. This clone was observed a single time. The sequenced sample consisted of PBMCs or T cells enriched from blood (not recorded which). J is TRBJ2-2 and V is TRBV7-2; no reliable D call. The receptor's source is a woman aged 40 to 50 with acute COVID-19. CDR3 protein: CASSLNTAYNTGELFF. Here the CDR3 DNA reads TGTGCCAGCAGCTTAAATACAGCCTATAACACCGGGGAGCTGTTTTTT.